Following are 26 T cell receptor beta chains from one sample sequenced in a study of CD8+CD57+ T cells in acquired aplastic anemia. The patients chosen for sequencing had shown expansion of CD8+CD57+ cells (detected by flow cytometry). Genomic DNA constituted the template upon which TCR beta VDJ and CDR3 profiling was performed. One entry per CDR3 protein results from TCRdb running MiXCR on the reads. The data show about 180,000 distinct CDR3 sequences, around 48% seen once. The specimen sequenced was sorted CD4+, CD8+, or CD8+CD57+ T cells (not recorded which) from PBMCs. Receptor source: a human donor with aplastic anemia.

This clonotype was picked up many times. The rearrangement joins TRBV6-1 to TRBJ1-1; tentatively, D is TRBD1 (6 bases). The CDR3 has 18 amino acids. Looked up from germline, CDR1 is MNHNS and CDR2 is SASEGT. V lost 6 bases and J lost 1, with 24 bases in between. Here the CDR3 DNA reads TGTGCCAGCAGAATAACCGGGGGGTTCGGGACACCGAACACTGAAGCTTTCTTT. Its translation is CASRITGGFGTPNTEAFF.

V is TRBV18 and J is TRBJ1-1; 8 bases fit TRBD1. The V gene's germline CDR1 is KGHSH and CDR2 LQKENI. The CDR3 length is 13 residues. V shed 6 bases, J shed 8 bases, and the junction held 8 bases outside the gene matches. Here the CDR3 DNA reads TGTGCCAGCTCGACTGGCCAGGGGGCCGAAGCTTTCTTT. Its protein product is CASSTGQGAEAFF.

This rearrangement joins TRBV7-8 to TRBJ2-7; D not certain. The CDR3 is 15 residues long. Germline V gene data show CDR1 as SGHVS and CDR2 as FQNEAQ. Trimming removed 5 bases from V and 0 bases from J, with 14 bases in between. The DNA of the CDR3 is TGTGCCAGCAGCATGAACCTAGAGCGCTCCTACGAGCAGTACTTC. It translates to CASSMNLERSYEQYF.

The CDR3 DNA reads TGTGCCAGCAGCTCCTTCAGCGGGAGTACAACCTACGAGCAGTACTTC. Its protein product is CASSSFSGSTTYEQYF. The chain employs TRBV11-2 and TRBJ2-7; 8 nucleotides align to TRBD2. J was trimmed by 2 bases and V by 4 bases; bases with no gene match: 10. Germline V gene lookup returns CDR1 SGHAT and CDR2 FQNNGV. CDR3 length: 16 amino acids.

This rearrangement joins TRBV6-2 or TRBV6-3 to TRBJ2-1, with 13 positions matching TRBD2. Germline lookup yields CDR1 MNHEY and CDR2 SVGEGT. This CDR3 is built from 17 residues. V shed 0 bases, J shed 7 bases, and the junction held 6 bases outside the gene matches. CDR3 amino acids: CASSYSGLAGVRNEQFF. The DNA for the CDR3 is TGTGCCAGCAGTTACTCCGGACTAGCGGGGGTTAGAAATGAGCAGTTCTTC.

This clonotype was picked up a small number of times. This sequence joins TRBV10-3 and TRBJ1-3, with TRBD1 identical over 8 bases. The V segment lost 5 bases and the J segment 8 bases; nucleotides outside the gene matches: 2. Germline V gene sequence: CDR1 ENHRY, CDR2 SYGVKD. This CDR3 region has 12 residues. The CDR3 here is CAISTTGDTIYF. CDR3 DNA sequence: TGTGCCATCAGTACGACAGGGGACACCATATATTTT.

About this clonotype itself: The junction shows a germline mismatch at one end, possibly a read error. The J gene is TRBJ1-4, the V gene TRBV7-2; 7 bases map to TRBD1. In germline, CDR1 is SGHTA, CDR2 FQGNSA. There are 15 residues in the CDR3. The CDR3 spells CASSHPGQINEKLLF. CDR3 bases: TGTGCCAGCAGCCATCCGGGACAGATTAATGAAAAACTGCTTTTT.

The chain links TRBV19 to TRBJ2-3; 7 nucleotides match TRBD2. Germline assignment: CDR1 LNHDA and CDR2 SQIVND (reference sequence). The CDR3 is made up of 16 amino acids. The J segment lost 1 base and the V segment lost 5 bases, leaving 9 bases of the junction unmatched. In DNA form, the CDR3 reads TGTGCCAGTAGTTCTTCGGCGGGGGTCGGCACAGATACGCAGTATTTT. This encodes CASSSSAGVGTDTQYF. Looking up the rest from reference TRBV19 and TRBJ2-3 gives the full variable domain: DGGITQSPKYLFRKEGQNVTLSCEQNLNHDAMYWYRQDPGQGLRLIYYSQIVNDFQKGDIAEGYSVSREKKESFPLTVTSAQKNPTAFYLCASSSSAGVGTDTQYFGPGTRLTVL.

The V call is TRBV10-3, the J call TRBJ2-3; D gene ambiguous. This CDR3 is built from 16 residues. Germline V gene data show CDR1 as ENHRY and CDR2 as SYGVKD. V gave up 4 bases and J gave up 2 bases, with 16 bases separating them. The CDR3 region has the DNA TGTGCCATCAGTGGACTTATCGGCGATGACACAGATACGCAGTATTTT. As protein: CAISGLIGDDTDTQYF.

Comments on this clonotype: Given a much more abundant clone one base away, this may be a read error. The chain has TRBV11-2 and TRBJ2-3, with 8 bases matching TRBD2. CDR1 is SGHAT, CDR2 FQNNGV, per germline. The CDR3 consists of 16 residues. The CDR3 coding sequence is TGTGCCAGCAGCCCCGTTGGCGGGGGGCCGATAGATACGCGGTATTTT. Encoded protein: CASSPVGGGPIDTRYF.

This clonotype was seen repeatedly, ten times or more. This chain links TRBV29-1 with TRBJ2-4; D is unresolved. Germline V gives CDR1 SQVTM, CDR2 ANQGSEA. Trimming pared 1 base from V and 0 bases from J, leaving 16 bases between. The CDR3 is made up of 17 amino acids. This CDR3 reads CSVEGGPGSIAKNIQYF. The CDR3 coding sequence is TGCAGCGTTGAAGGGGGTCCCGGGTCAATAGCCAAAAACATTCAGTACTTC.

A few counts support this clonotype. Here the CDR3 DNA reads TGTGCCAGCAGCTACGAGCAGGGGCGCAATCAGCCCCAGCATTTT. Encoded protein: CASSYEQGRNQPQHF. The chain is built from TRBV7-2 and TRBJ1-5; weak D call: TRBD1 (6 bases). Trimming shortened V by 4 bases and J by 2 bases, and 12 bases separated the two germline ends. CDR3 length: 15 residues. From germline, CDR1 is SGHTA and CDR2 FQGNSA.

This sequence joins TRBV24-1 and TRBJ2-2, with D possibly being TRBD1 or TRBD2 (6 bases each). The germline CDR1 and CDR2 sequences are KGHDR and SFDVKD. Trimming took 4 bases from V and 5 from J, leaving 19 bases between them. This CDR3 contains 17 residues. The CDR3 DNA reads TGTGCCACCAGTGACTACGGGGGACAAGGCGCTACCGGGGAGCTGTTTTTT. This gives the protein CATSDYGGQGATGELFF.

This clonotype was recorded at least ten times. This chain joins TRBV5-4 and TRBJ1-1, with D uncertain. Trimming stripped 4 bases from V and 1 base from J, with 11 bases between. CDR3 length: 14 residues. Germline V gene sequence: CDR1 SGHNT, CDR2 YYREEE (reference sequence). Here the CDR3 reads CASSPEWGNTEAFF. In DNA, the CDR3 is TGTGCCAGCAGCCCAGAGTGGGGGAACACTGAAGCTTTCTTT.

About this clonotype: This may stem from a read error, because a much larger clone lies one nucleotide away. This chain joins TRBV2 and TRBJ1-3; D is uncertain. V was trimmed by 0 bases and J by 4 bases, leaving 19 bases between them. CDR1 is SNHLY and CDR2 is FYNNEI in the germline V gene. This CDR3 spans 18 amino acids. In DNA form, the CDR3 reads TGTGCCAGCAGTGAAGCGTCCGCAGCGCAGGCCCCAGGAAACACCATATATTTT. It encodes CASSEASAAQAPGNTIYF.

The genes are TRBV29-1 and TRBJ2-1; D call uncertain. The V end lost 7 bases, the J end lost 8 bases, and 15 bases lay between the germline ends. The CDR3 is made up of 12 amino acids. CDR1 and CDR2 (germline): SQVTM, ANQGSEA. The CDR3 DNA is TGCAGCGCGGATAGCCCGGTGCATGAGCAGTTCTTC. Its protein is CSADSPVHEQFF.

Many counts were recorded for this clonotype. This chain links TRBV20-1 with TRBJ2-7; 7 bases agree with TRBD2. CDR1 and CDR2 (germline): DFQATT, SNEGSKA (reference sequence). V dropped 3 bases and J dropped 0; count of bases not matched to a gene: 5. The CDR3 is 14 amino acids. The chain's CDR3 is CSASSAGDSYEQYF. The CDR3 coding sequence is TGCAGTGCTAGTTCCGCGGGGGACTCCTACGAGCAGTACTTC.

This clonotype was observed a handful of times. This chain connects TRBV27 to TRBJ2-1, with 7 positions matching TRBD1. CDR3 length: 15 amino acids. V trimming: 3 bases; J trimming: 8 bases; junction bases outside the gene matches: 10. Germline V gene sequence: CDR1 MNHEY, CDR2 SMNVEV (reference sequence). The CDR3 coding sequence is TGTGCCAGCAGTTTTAGCGACAGGGTAGCCTATGAGCAGTTCTTC. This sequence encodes CASSFSDRVAYEQFF.

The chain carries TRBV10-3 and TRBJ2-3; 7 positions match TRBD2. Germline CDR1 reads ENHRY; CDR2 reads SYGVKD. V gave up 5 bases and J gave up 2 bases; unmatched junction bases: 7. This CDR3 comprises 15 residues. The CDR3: CAISNRAGPTDTQYF. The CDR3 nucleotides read TGTGCCATCAGTAACCGAGCGGGGCCCACAGATACGCAGTATTTT.

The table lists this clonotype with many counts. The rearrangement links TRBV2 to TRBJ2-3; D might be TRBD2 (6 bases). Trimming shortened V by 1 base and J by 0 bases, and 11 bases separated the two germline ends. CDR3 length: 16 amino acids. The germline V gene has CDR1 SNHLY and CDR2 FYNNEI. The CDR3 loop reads CASSEGAGTSTDTQYF. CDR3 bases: TGTGCCAGCAGTGAAGGGGCGGGAACGAGCACAGATACGCAGTATTTT.

The chain's CDR3 is CASSDSEGRNSPLHF. CDR3 DNA sequence: TGTGCCAGCAGTGACTCTGAGGGGCGGAATTCACCCCTCCACTTT. The chain links TRBV6-4 to TRBJ1-6; tentatively, D is TRBD1 (5 bases). CDR3 length: 15 residues. V lost 0 bases and J 7 bases, leaving 10 bases between the germline ends. Germline-derived CDR1 and CDR2 are MRHNA and SNTAGT.

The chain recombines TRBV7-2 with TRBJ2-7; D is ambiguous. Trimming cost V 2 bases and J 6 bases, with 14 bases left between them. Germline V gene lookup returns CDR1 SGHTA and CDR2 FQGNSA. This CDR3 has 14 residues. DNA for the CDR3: TGTGCCAGCAGCTTATCCAGATCGAGTTCCGAGCAGTACTTC. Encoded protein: CASSLSRSSSEQYF.

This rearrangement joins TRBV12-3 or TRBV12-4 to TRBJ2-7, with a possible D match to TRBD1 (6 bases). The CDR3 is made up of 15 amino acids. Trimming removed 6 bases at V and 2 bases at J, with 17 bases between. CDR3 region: CASSLTQDRAYEQYF. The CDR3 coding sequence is TGTGCCAGCAGCCTAACCCAGGACAGAGCCTACGAGCAGTACTTC.

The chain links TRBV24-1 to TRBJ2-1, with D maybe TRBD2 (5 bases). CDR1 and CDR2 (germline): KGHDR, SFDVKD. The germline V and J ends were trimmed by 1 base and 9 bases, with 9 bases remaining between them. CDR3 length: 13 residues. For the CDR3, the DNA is TGTGCCACCAGTGATTTATGGGCGGGTGAGCAGTTCTTC. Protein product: CATSDLWAGEQFF.

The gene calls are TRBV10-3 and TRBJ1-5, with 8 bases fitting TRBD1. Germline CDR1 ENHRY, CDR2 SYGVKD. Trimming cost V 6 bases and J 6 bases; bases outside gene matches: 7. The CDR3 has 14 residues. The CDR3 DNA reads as TGTGCCATCAGCTTGGGACAGGAGAGTCAGCCCCAGCATTTT. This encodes CAISLGQESQPQHF.

The CDR3 here is CASSLLGLRTMPQHF. The CDR3 bases are TGTGCCAGCAGCTTGCTAGGCTTGCGAACTATGCCCCAGCATTTT. The chain couples TRBV5-8 to TRBJ1-5; D gene ambiguous. V was cut by 1 base and J by 9 bases, with 17 bases left in between. CDR1 and CDR2 (germline): SGHTS, YDEGEE. CDR3 size: 15 residues.